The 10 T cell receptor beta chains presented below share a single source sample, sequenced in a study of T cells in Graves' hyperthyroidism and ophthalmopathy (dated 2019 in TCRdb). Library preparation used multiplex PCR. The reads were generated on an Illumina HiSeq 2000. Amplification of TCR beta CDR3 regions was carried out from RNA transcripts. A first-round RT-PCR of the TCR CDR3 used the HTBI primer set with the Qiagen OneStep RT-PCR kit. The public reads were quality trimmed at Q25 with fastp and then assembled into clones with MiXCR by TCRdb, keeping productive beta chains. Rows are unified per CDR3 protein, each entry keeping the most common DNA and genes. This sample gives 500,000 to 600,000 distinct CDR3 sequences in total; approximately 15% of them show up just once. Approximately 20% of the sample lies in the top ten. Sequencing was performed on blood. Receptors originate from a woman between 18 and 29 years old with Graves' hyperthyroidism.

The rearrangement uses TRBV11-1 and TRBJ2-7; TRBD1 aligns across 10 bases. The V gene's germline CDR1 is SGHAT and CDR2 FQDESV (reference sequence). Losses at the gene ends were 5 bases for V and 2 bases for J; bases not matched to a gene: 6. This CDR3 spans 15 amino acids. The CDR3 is CASSRGQGGTYEQYF. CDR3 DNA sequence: TGTGCCAGCAGCCGAGGACAGGGGGGGACCTACGAGCAGTACTTC.

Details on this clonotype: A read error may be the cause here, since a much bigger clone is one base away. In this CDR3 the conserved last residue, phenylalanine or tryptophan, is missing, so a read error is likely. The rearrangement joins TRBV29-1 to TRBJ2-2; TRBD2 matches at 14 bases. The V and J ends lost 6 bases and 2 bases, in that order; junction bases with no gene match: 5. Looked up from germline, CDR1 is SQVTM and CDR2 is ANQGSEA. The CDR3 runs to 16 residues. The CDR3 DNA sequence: TGCAGCGTCGTGACTAGCGGGAGGGTCAACACCGGGGAGCTGTTTTCT. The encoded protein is CSVVTSGRVNTGELFS.

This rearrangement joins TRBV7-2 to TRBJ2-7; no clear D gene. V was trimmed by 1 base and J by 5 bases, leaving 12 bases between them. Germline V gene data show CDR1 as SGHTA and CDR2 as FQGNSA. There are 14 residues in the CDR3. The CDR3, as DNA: TGTGCCAGCAGCTTAGACCATGGTCAGGACGAGCAGTACTTC. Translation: CASSLDHGQDEQYF.

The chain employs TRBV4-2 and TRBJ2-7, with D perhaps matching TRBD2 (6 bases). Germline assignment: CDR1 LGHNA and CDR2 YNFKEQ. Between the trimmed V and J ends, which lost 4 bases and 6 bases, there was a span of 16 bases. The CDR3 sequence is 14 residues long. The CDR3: CASSPSGQWAEQYF. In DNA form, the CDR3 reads TGTGCCAGCAGCCCAAGCGGGCAGTGGGCCGAGCAGTACTTC.

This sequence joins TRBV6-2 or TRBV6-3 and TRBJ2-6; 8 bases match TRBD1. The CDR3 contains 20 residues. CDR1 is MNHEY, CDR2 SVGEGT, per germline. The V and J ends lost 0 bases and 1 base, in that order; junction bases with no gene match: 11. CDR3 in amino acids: CASSYSIRAGGPSGANVLTF. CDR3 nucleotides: TGTGCCAGCAGTTACTCGATTCGGGCAGGGGGCCCATCTGGGGCCAACGTCCTGACTTTC.

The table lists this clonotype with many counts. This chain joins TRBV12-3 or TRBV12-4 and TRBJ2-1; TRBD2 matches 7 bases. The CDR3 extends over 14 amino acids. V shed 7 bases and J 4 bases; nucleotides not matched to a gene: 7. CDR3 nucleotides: TGTGCCAGCACTGTCGCGGGGGTTTACAATGAGCAGTTCTTC. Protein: CASTVAGVYNEQFF.

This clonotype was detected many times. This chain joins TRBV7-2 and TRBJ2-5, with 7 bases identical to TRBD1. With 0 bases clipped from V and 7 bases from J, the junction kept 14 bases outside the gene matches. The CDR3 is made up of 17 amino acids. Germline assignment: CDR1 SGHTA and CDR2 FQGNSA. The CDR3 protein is CASSLAGGESLVGTQYF. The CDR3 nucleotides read TGTGCCAGCAGCTTAGCAGGGGGCGAATCGCTGGTTGGGACCCAGTACTTC.

The CDR3 is CASSLESGGGYGYTF. CDR3 bases: TGTGCCAGCAGCTTGGAGTCAGGGGGCGGTTATGGCTACACCTTC. V usage is TRBV5-6 and J usage is TRBJ1-2, with 8 bases matching TRBD1. The length of the CDR3 is 15 residues. Looked up from germline, CDR1 is SGHDT and CDR2 is YYEEEE. Losses at the gene ends were 0 bases for V and 5 bases for J; bases not matched to a gene: 6. Full variable domain (outside the CDR3, taken from reference TRBV5-6 and TRBJ1-2): DAGVTQSPTHLIKTRGQQVTLRCSPKSGHDTVSWYQQALGQGPQFIFQYYEEEERQRGNFPDRFSGHQFPNYSSELNVNALLLGDSALYLCASSLESGGGYGYTFGSGTRLTVV.

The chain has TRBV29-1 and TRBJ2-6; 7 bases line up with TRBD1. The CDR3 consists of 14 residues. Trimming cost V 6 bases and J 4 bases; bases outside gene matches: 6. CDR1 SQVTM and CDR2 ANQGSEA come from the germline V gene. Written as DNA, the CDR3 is TGCAGCGTCGCTGACAGGGTCGGGGCCAACGTCCTGACTTTC. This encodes CSVADRVGANVLTF.

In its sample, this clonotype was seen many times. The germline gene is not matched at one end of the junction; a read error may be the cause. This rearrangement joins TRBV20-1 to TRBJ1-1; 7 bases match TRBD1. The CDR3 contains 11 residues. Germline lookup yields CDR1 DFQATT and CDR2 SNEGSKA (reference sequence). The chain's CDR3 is CSGQYVTEAFF. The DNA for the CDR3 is TGTTCGGGACAGTATGTAACTGAAGCTTTCTTT.